Below, 9 T cell receptor beta chains from the same sample are listed, as sequenced in a study of shared clonotypes between healthy human individuals (dated by TCRdb to about 2020). Library preparation employed the immunoSEQ multiplex PCR assay. What TCRdb holds here is the immuneACCESS table cut down to in-frame rearrangements. Part of the clones is not present; checked against another copy, under half of the missing clones reflect an unresolved V gene, and the others are unexplained. The sample has approximately 640,000 clones on record, around 72% of them singletons. The ten largest clones capture under 2% of the sample. The material sequenced was memory CD4+ T cells sorted from blood. What this sample's cell subset or site label stands for: CD45RA-negative fraction. The receptor set was obtained from a woman aged 25 to 39 in good health.

The chain joins TRBV5-1 to TRBJ2-1; 9 nucleotides align to TRBD2. The CDR3 consists of 15 residues. Germline V gene lookup returns CDR1 SGHRS and CDR2 YFSETQ. The trim removed 0 bases at V and 15 bases at J, leaving 13 bases unmatched. The CDR3 bases are TGCGCCAGCAGCTTGGCCGGGACTAGCTCTCCCCCCGCGTTCTTC. Its protein product is CASSLAGTSSPPAFF.

The rearrangement joins TRBV28 to TRBJ2-1; possible D gene TRBD2, 6 bases. V lost 5 bases to trimming and J lost 4 bases, with 21 bases between them. Germline CDR1 MDHEN, CDR2 SYDVKM. This CDR3 comprises 17 residues. Written as DNA, the CDR3 is TGTGCCAGCAGTCCGATAGGCGGGACGGGGAATTACAATGAGCAGTTCTTC. Translating it yields CASSPIGGTGNYNEQFF.

V gene TRBV6-1 combines with J gene TRBJ1-5, with D possibly matching TRBD1 (5 bases). Germline CDR1 MNHNS, CDR2 SASEGT. There are 15 residues in the CDR3. Trimming removed 2 bases at V and 12 bases at J, with 20 bases between. In nucleotides, the CDR3 is TGTGCCAGCAGTGAAAGGGGCGAAGGGCCCAAGGGCCAGCATTTT. Its protein is CASSERGEGPKGQHF.

The chain links TRBV28 to TRBJ1-2; TRBD1 aligns across 8 bases. With V trimmed by 0 bases and J by 0 bases, 6 bases remained unmatched. The CDR3 sequence is 17 residues long. CDR1 is MDHEN and CDR2 is SYDVKM in the germline V gene. The CDR3: CASSLWARQGTNYGYTF. The CDR3 DNA reads TGTGCCAGCAGTTTATGGGCCCGACAGGGGACTAACTATGGCTACACCTTC.

The chain links TRBV5-1 to TRBJ1-2, with unresolved D. This CDR3 has 15 residues. CDR1 and CDR2 (germline): SGHRS, YFSETQ. Trimming removed 0 bases at V and 4 bases at J, with 13 bases between. The CDR3 DNA reads as TGCGCCAGCAGCTTGGCCGGAGGGCTAGGCTATGGCTACACCTTC. It yields the protein CASSLAGGLGYGYTF.

The genes are TRBV4-1 and TRBJ1-2; 8 bases align to TRBD1. Germline V gene data show CDR1 as MGHRA and CDR2 as YSYEKL. The junction had 6 bases not matched to a gene; V was cut back by 4 bases and J by 2 bases. The CDR3 is 15 amino acids. The CDR3, as DNA: TGCGCCAGCAGCCTACAGACAGGGGCGAACTATGGCTACACCTTC. Its protein product is CASSLQTGANYGYTF.

This chain's CDR3 is CASRTTSGRRNTQYF. The CDR3 region has the DNA TGCGCCAGCAGAACGACTAGCGGGAGGAGAAATACGCAGTATTTT. V gene TRBV5-1 combines with J gene TRBJ2-3; the match to TRBD2 covers 13 bases. This CDR3 is 15 amino acids long. The germline V gene has CDR1 SGHRS and CDR2 YFSETQ. Trimming took 5 bases from V and 7 from J; bases not matched to a gene: 7.

The rearrangement uses TRBV5-6 and TRBJ1-3; D gene uncertain. The CDR3 is 15 amino acids. The germline gives CDR1 SGHDT, CDR2 YYEEEE. The V end lost 1 base, the J end lost 0 bases, and 8 bases lay between the germline ends. The CDR3 sequence is CASSLFTVSGNTIYF. CDR3 DNA sequence: TGTGCCAGCAGCTTGTTTACAGTCTCTGGAAACACCATATATTTT.

This chain uses TRBV19 with TRBJ1-2; 10 positions agree with TRBD1. J gave up 2 bases and V 6 bases, and 3 bases lay outside the gene matches. The V gene's germline CDR1 is LNHDA and CDR2 SQIVND (reference sequence). The CDR3 extends over 14 amino acids. DNA for the CDR3: TGTGCCAGTAGAGGGACAGGGGAAAACTATGGCTACACCTTC. Encoded protein: CASRGTGENYGYTF.